The 32 T cell receptor beta chains below all came from one sample that was sequenced in a study of blood T cell repertoires in COVID-19 (dated by TCRdb to 2018 to 2021). Library preparation used the immunoSEQ multiplex PCR assay. TCRdb carries this immuneACCESS record with in-frame sequences only. Its versions omit some clonotypes, under half of them owing to an unresolved V gene in the studies checked, with the rest unexplained. The sample has about 380,000 clones on record, around 85% of them singletons. The ten largest account for roughly 3.4% of the sample. The sequencing input was peripheral blood. The source is a young woman with acute or convalescent COVID-19.

Comments on this clone: The sample carries other DNA sequences with the same CDR3. This rearrangement joins TRBV5-1 to TRBJ2-3, with D hard to call. Trimming stripped 0 bases from V and 2 bases from J, with 7 bases between. CDR1 is SGHRS, CDR2 YFSETQ, per germline. The CDR3 totals 14 residues. The CDR3 region has the DNA TGCGCCAGCAGCTTGGACCAGGCCACAGATACGCAGTATTTT. It is translated as CASSLDQATDTQYF.

The J gene is TRBJ1-1, the V gene TRBV19; a weak D match, TRBD1 (6 bases). The CDR3 has 15 amino acids. Trimming removed 8 bases from V and 3 bases from J, with 19 bases in between. CDR1 and CDR2 (germline): LNHDA, SQIVND (reference sequence). The DNA for the CDR3 is TGTGCCAGTGAACTTCTACAGGGTGGCGACACTGAAGCTTTCTTT. It translates to CASELLQGGDTEAFF.

The chain combines TRBV5-1 with TRBJ1-4; 7 bases match TRBD1. CDR3 length: 14 amino acids. With V trimmed by 4 bases and J by 5 bases, 5 bases remained unmatched. The germline V gene encodes CDR1 SGHRS and CDR2 YFSETQ. The chain's CDR3 is CASSLRQGNEKLFF. CDR3 coding DNA: TGCGCCAGCAGCCTCCGACAGGGCAATGAAAAACTGTTTTTT.

The rearrangement joins TRBV5-5 to TRBJ1-5, with D tentatively TRBD1 (6 bases). The CDR3 is 16 residues long. Germline V lookup: CDR1 SGHKS, CDR2 YYEKEE (reference sequence). Trimming took 0 bases from V and 4 from J, leaving 14 bases between them. The CDR3 sequence is CASSLAGERGNQPQHF. CDR3 sequence (DNA): TGTGCCAGCAGCTTGGCAGGGGAGAGAGGTAATCAGCCCCAGCATTTT.

The V and J genes are TRBV6-5 and TRBJ1-1; D uncertain. The CDR3 extends over 12 amino acids. V gave up 6 bases and J gave up 8 bases, with 13 bases separating them. CDR1 MNHEY and CDR2 SVGAGI come from the germline V gene. Here the CDR3 reads CASSAVGAEAFF. The CDR3, as DNA: TGTGCCAGCAGCGCCGTGGGAGCAGAAGCTTTCTTT.

The CDR3 coding sequence is TGTGCCAGCAGCTGGTGGTCAGAGAACACTGAAGCTTTCTTT. Encoded protein: CASSWWSENTEAFF. The rearrangement uses TRBV5-6 and TRBJ1-1; D not resolved. The CDR3 covers 14 residues. The germline CDR1 and CDR2 sequences are SGHDT and YYEEEE. V lost 3 bases and J 1 base, leaving 10 bases between the germline ends.

V and J are TRBV18 and TRBJ1-1, with 7 bases that match TRBD1. The germline gives CDR1 KGHSH, CDR2 LQKENI. J lost 4 bases, V lost 6 bases, and 11 bases had no gene match. The CDR3 loop spans 15 amino acids. DNA of the CDR3: TGTGCCAGCTCCAACTTACAGGGGAAGGGCACTGAAGCTTTCTTT. It specifies CASSNLQGKGTEAFF.

This chain uses TRBV24-1 with TRBJ2-1; D unclear. The germline CDR1 and CDR2 sequences are KGHDR and SFDVKD. This CDR3 is 16 amino acids long. V was pared by 4 bases and J by 1 base, with 13 bases between. The chain's CDR3 is CATSDPDGGSYNEQFF. The DNA of the CDR3 is TGTGCCACCAGTGACCCCGACGGCGGATCCTACAATGAGCAGTTCTTC.

The chain combines TRBV5-1 with TRBJ2-5, with TRBD2 matching 7 bases. The CDR3 has 17 residues. The V gene's germline CDR1 is SGHRS and CDR2 YFSETQ. Trimming at V came to 0 bases and at J to 2 bases, leaving 10 bases not matched to a gene. The chain's CDR3 is CASSLVGGSGVQETQYF. In DNA, the CDR3 is TGCGCCAGCAGCTTGGTGGGTGGAAGCGGGGTACAAGAGACCCAGTACTTC.

This chain connects TRBV7-8 to TRBJ1-5, with D perhaps TRBD1 (5 bases). V lost 3 bases and J 6 bases, leaving 9 bases between the germline ends. Germline values: CDR1 SGHVS, CDR2 FQNEAQ. The CDR3 covers 13 residues. This CDR3 reads CASSFREGQPQHF. The CDR3 DNA reads TGTGCCAGCAGCTTCAGGGAAGGTCAGCCCCAGCATTTT.

This chain links TRBV5-1 with TRBJ1-1, with D possibly being TRBD1 (6 bases). V dropped 4 bases and J dropped 4 bases, with 14 bases sitting between them. The CDR3 covers 14 residues. Germline V CDR1 and CDR2: SGHRS, YFSETQ. The CDR3 loop is CASSPFTGITEAFF. The CDR3 DNA is TGCGCCAGCAGCCCGTTTACAGGGATCACTGAAGCTTTCTTT.

The genes are TRBV24-1 and TRBJ2-7; the match to TRBD1 covers 10 bases. This CDR3 is built from 17 residues. The ends lost 4 bases at V and 7 bases at J; junction bases unmatched: 15. The germline V gene encodes CDR1 KGHDR and CDR2 SFDVKD. As DNA, the CDR3 is TGTGCCACCAGTGACCCCACCGGGACAGGGGAAATTGGGGAGCAGTACTTC. Translated: CATSDPTGTGEIGEQYF.

This chain connects TRBV19 to TRBJ1-1; D ambiguous. With 4 bases removed from V and 2 bases from J, the gap between germline ends came to 5 bases. This CDR3 is 12 amino acids long. The germline gives CDR1 LNHDA, CDR2 SQIVND (reference sequence). In nucleotides, the CDR3 is TGTGCCAGTAGTACCTATAACACTGAAGCTTTCTTT. Translating gives CASSTYNTEAFF.

This chain uses TRBV19 with TRBJ1-1, with unresolved D. The CDR3 has 16 amino acids. Trimming left V 4 bases short and J 6 bases short, with 21 bases between. Per germline, CDR1 LNHDA and CDR2 SQIVND (reference sequence). The CDR3 DNA is TGTGCCAGTAGTACCCTCGGAGGCGACGATGGAGCTGAAGCTTTCTTT. This codes for CASSTLGGDDGAEAFF.

The gene calls are TRBV5-1 and TRBJ2-7, with TRBD1 matching over 8 bases. V lost 0 bases and J lost 3; bases outside the gene matches: 5. CDR1 SGHRS and CDR2 YFSETQ come from the germline V gene. The CDR3 consists of 15 residues. CDR3 residues: CASSLDAGGFYEQYF. The CDR3, as DNA: TGCGCCAGCAGCTTGGATGCAGGGGGCTTCTACGAGCAGTACTTC.

This clone was detected once. The chain carries TRBV28 and TRBJ1-5; 7 bases are a match to TRBD1. Germline assignment: CDR1 MDHEN and CDR2 SYDVKM. The CDR3 loop spans 15 amino acids. Losses at the gene ends were 7 bases for V and 3 bases for J; bases not matched to a gene: 9. The CDR3 nucleotides read TGTGCCAGCATTCTACAGGGGAACGACAATCAGCCCCAGCATTTT. Protein sequence: CASILQGNDNQPQHF.

The J gene is TRBJ1-5, the V gene TRBV30; TRBD1 matches at 10 bases. V was pared by 5 bases and J by 3 bases, with 4 bases of the junction left unmatched. The CDR3 runs 14 residues. CDR1 is GTSNPN, CDR2 SVGIG, per germline (reference sequence). CDR3 residues: CAWGTGAPNQPQHF. Written as DNA, the CDR3 is TGTGCCTGGGGGACAGGGGCGCCCAATCAGCCCCAGCATTTT. Drawing the rest from reference TRBV30 and TRBJ1-5, the complete variable domain is SQTIHQWPATLVQPVGSPLSLECTVEGTSNPNLYWYRQAAGRGLQLLFYSVGIGQISSEVPQNLSASRPQDRQFILSSKKLLLSDSGFYLCAWGTGAPNQPQHFGDGTRLSIL.

This rearrangement joins TRBV19 to TRBJ1-4; 7 positions match TRBD1. The V gene end was trimmed by 5 bases and the J gene end by 6 bases; junction bases not matched to a gene: 6. Germline CDR1 and CDR2: LNHDA and SQIVND (reference sequence). The CDR3 has 14 amino acids. In DNA, the CDR3 is TGTGCCAGTAGTCCGACAGGGCGGGATGAAAAACTGTTTTTT. Translated: CASSPTGRDEKLFF.

The chain is built from TRBV27 and TRBJ2-7, with TRBD1 identical over 9 bases. This CDR3 has 15 residues. V dropped 6 bases and J dropped 2; count of bases not matched to a gene: 8. CDR1 and CDR2 from the germline V gene are MNHEY and SMNVEV (reference sequence). Here the CDR3 reads CASRDGQGYTYEQYF. The CDR3 coding sequence is TGTGCCAGCAGGGACGGACAGGGGTATACCTACGAGCAGTACTTC.

The V and J genes are TRBV4-1 and TRBJ1-1; TRBD1 matches at 10 bases. Germline-derived CDR1 and CDR2 are MGHRA and YSYEKL. The CDR3 contains 14 residues. Trimming took 0 bases from V and 11 from J; bases not matched to a gene: 6. The CDR3 sequence is CASSQDRTGGLAFF. CDR3 bases: TGCGCCAGCAGCCAAGACCGGACAGGGGGTTTGGCTTTCTTT.

The chain is built from TRBV3-1 (or the pseudogene TRBV3-2) and TRBJ1-2; possible D gene TRBD1, 5 bases. V shed 4 bases and J shed 3 bases, with 15 bases lying between them. The CDR3 runs to 15 residues. The germline gives CDR1 LGHDT, CDR2 YNNKEL (reference sequence). The CDR3 protein is CASSPAIAGYYGYTF. The DNA of the CDR3 is TGTGCCAGCAGCCCAGCGATCGCAGGGTACTATGGCTACACCTTC.

The V and J genes are TRBV1 and TRBJ1-4. TRBV1 is a recognized pseudogene. The length of the CDR3 is 17 residues. Here the CDR3 reads CTSSQERVPPTNEKLFF. The CDR3 bases are TGCACCAGCAGCCAAGAGCGGGTCCCCCCAACTAATGAAAAACTGTTTTTT.

Only one count was recorded for this clone. The rearrangement uses TRBV30 and TRBJ1-1; D gene unclear. Trimming removed 2 bases at V and 1 base at J, with 8 bases between. Germline V gene sequence: CDR1 GTSNPN, CDR2 SVGIG (reference sequence). There are 13 residues in the CDR3. CDR3 protein: CAWSHYPNTEAFF. In nucleotides, the CDR3 is TGTGCCTGGAGTCACTACCCGAACACTGAAGCTTTCTTT.

The rearrangement uses TRBV2 and TRBJ2-2; 9 nucleotides line up with TRBD2. Germline CDR1 is SNHLY and CDR2 is FYNNEI. The CDR3 extends over 15 amino acids. Trimming took 6 bases from V and 7 from J; bases not matched to a gene: 9. CDR3 nucleotide sequence: TGTGCCAGCAGAAAGGCGGGGGGGCTTAGCGGGGAGCTGTTTTTT. Protein: CASRKAGGLSGELFF.

The chain joins TRBV9 to TRBJ2-5, with D perhaps matching TRBD2 (7 bases). The CDR3 is made up of 14 amino acids. The germline gives CDR1 SGDLS, CDR2 YYNGEE. Trimming left V 0 bases short and J 5 bases short, with 11 bases between. The CDR3 sequence: CASSVGRGLETQYF. The CDR3 nucleotides are TGTGCCAGCAGCGTAGGGCGGGGGCTGGAGACCCAGTACTTC.

V usage is TRBV7-8 and J usage is TRBJ2-7; 7 bases agree with TRBD2. The germline CDR1 and CDR2 sequences are SGHVS and FQNEAQ. This CDR3 comprises 16 residues. Losses at the gene ends were 0 bases for V and 4 bases for J; bases not matched to a gene: 9. CDR3 nucleotide sequence: TGTGCCAGCAGCTTAGCCAGCGGGGCCGCCTTATACGAGCAGTACTTC. As protein: CASSLASGAALYEQYF.

This sequence joins TRBV27 and TRBJ1-2; 7 nucleotides align to TRBD1. The length of the CDR3 is 14 residues. V was clipped by 5 bases and J by 4 bases; unmatched bases: 7. Per the germline V gene, CDR1 is MNHEY and CDR2 is SMNVEV (reference sequence). The CDR3 spells CASSETGTVYGYTF. The CDR3 DNA sequence: TGTGCCAGCAGTGAAACCGGGACAGTCTATGGCTACACCTTC.

The chain has TRBV19 and TRBJ1-5; 7 nucleotides agree with TRBD1. Germline assignment: CDR1 LNHDA and CDR2 SQIVND (reference sequence). V gave up 9 bases and J gave up 0 bases; unmatched junction bases: 5. The CDR3 spans 14 residues. CDR3 sequence reads: CASVGGISNQPQHF. The CDR3 DNA is TGTGCCAGCGTAGGGGGCATTAGCAATCAGCCCCAGCATTTT. The full variable domain, rest sourced from reference TRBV19 and TRBJ1-5, is DGGITQSPKYLFRKEGQNVTLSCEQNLNHDAMYWYRQDPGQGLRLIYYSQIVNDFQKGDIAEGYSVSREKKESFPLTVTSAQKNPTAFYLCASVGGISNQPQHFGDGTRLSIL.

The chain uses TRBV9 and TRBJ1-5; 9 positions match TRBD1. Germline CDR1 is SGDLS and CDR2 is YYNGEE. Trimming took 3 bases from V and 14 from J; bases not matched to a gene: 12. The CDR3 is made up of 14 amino acids. This CDR3 is CASSASGTGPAKHF. The CDR3 bases are TGTGCCAGCAGCGCTTCCGGGACAGGGCCCGCTAAGCATTTT.

The CDR3 loop is CASSLDRRDREQFF. In nucleotides, the CDR3 is TGTGCCAGCAGCTTAGACCGCCGGGACAGAGAGCAGTTCTTC. This rearrangement joins TRBV7-9 to TRBJ2-1, with 7 bases aligning to TRBD1. Germline V CDR1 and CDR2: SEHNR, FQNEAQ (reference sequence). The CDR3 sequence is 14 residues long. J gave up 10 bases and V 1 base, and 7 bases lay outside the gene matches.

This clone was seen once. The rearrangement uses TRBV10-3 and TRBJ1-5, with TRBD1 as a possible D gene (6 bases). The CDR3 has 13 residues. V was cut by 4 bases and J by 3 bases, with 7 bases left in between. CDR1 and CDR2 from the germline V gene are ENHRY and SYGVKD. The CDR3 DNA is TGTGCCATCAGTGGGACAGTCAATCAGCCCCAGCATTTT. This sequence encodes CAISGTVNQPQHF.

As regards this clone: Other DNA sequences from this sample encode an identical CDR3 as well. CDR3 nucleotides: TGTGCCACCAGTGTAGGGAGCTCCTACGAGCAGTACTTC. Protein product: CATSVGSSYEQYF. This rearrangement joins TRBV24-1 to TRBJ2-7; D may be TRBD2 (5 bases). The CDR3 loop spans 13 amino acids. Germline V gene lookup returns CDR1 KGHDR and CDR2 SFDVKD. V lost 5 bases to trimming and J lost 0 bases, with 7 bases between them.